Listed below are T cell receptor beta chains from one sample, sequenced in a study of CD8+ T cells in alopecia areata. TCRdb's copy holds only in-frame clones and misses some; the assay was immunoSEQ multiplex PCR. The data show 200,000 to 250,000 clones, 50% to 75% seen once. The sequences come from CD4+ T cells sorted from blood, collected at week 4, from a patient treated with tofacitinib. The receptors originated from a human donor with alopecia areata. Each CDR3 is given with its conserved first and last residue. The D gene is left open where the match is weak. The size of a clone is reported for some rows only, either as once, few or many, or as a class for expanded clones.

clone_size j_call d_call v_call cdr3_aa cdr3_nt
once TRBJ1-4 TRBD1 TRBV29-1 CSVHPGTGDEKLFF TGCAGCGTCCATCCCGGGACAGGGGATGAAAAACTGTTTTTT
NA TRBJ2-7 NA TRBV5-1 CASRYEQYF TGCGCCAGCAGATACGAGCAGTACTTC
NA TRBJ2-1 NA TRBV6-4 CASSDRSGNEQFF TGTGCCAGCAGTGACAGATCGGGGAATGAGCAGTTCTTC
few TRBJ2-7 TRBD1 TRBV5-1 CASSLGDRGYEQYF TGCGCCAGCAGCTTGGGGGACAGGGGTTACGAGCAGTACTTC
few TRBJ2-3 TRBD1 TRBV5-4 CATQDRATDTQYF TGTGCCACTCAGGACAGGGCCACAGATACGCAGTATTTT
NA TRBJ2-1 NA TRBV25-1 CASSGRTNNEQFF TGTGCCAGCAGTGGCCGGACGAACAATGAGCAGTTCTTC
few TRBJ1-1 NA TRBV29-1 CSVERRMNTEAFF TGCAGCGTTGAGAGACGGATGAACACTGAAGCTTTCTTT
NA TRBJ1-5 NA TRBV2 CASSGQGMSNQPQHF TGTGCCAGCAGTGGCCAGGGGATGAGCAATCAGCCCCAGCATTTT
NA TRBJ2-1 NA TRBV29-1 CSAGTSSVYNEQFF TGCAGCGCGGGGACATCATCCGTATACAATGAGCAGTTCTTC
few TRBJ2-7 NA TRBV6-6 CASSGGGRGDFEQYF TGTGCCAGCAGTGGGGGCGGCAGGGGCGATTTCGAGCAGTACTTC
NA TRBJ1-2 NA TRBV29-1 CSVVSDSYGYTF TGCAGCGTTGTCAGCGATTCCTATGGCTACACCTTC
NA TRBJ1-5 TRBD1 TRBV30 CACGQGGNQPQHF TGTGCCTGCGGACAGGGGGGCAATCAGCCCCAGCATTTT
once TRBJ2-7 TRBD2 TRBV11-1 CASSPRAGGYEQYF TGTGCCAGCAGCCCCCGTGCGGGGGGCTACGAGCAGTACTTC
many TRBJ2-5 TRBD1 TRBV7-9 CASRARTGRIQYF TGTGCCAGCAGGGCCCGGACAGGGAGGATCCAGTACTTC
NA TRBJ1-1 TRBD1 TRBV29-1 CSANLRQGVWNTEAFF TGCAGCGCTAATCTACGACAGGGGGTTTGGAACACTGAAGCTTTCTTT
few TRBJ2-5 TRBD1 TRBV18 CASSPGQQETQYF TGTGCCAGCTCACCGGGACAGCAAGAGACCCAGTACTTC
NA TRBJ2-1 NA TRBV7-6 CASSLGGIHNEQFF TGTGCCAGCAGCTTAGGCGGGATCCACAATGAGCAGTTCTTC
few TRBJ1-2 NA TRBV28 CASSLSRFNYGYTF TGTGCCAGCAGTTTGTCCAGATTTAACTATGGCTACACCTTC
NA TRBJ1-5 NA TRBV30 CAWSAGQGEQPQHF TGTGCCTGGAGTGCCGGTCAGGGCGAGCAGCCCCAGCATTTT
once TRBJ2-2 NA TRBV9 CASSALGRGGNGELFF TGTGCCAGCAGCGCCCTTGGAAGGGGAGGAAATGGGGAGCTGTTTTTT
NA TRBJ2-7 NA TRBV30 CAWGRYGGPYEQYF TGTGCCTGGGGGAGGTACGGCGGCCCCTACGAGCAGTACTTC
few TRBJ1-2 TRBD1 TRBV2 CASSDRPGGGYTF TGTGCCAGCAGTGATCGTCCAGGGGGTGGCTACACCTTC
NA TRBJ2-5 NA TRBV29-1 CSVEGTEGGTQYF TGCAGCGTTGAAGGAACGGAGGGGGGGACCCAGTACTTC
NA TRBJ2-6 NA TRBV14 CASSLGAGANVLTF TGTGCCAGCAGCCTCGGAGCTGGGGCCAACGTCCTGACTTTC
few TRBJ2-5 TRBD2 TRBV29-1 CSVGDSGRETQYF TGCAGCGTTGGAGACAGCGGGAGGGAGACCCAGTACTTC
NA TRBJ2-2 TRBD2 TRBV5-1 CASSRSGLANTGELFF TGCGCCAGCAGCCGGTCGGGACTAGCGAACACCGGGGAGCTGTTTTTT
NA TRBJ1-1 NA TRBV29-1 CSVAAGSYTEAFF NA
NA TRBJ2-6 NA TRBV29-1 CSVEVVRERRSGANVLTF TGCAGCGTTGAAGTGGTGAGGGAGCGGAGGTCTGGGGCCAACGTCCTGACTTTC
NA TRBJ2-5 NA TRBV9 CASSASPRGGEETQYF TGTGCCAGCAGCGCGTCCCCCAGGGGAGGTGAAGAGACCCAGTACTTC
NA TRBJ1-5 NA TRBV11-2 CASSLGQGEPQHF TGTGCCAGCAGCTTAGGGCAGGGTGAACCCCAGCATTTT
few TRBJ1-2 TRBD1 TRBV29-1 CSVLGVDRGYGYTF TGCAGCGTCCTAGGGGTTGACAGGGGGTATGGCTACACCTTC
few TRBJ1-5 NA TRBV30 CAWSDNGDQPQHF TGTGCCTGGAGCGACAACGGAGATCAGCCCCAGCATTTT
NA TRBJ2-5 TRBD2 TRBV9 CASSVAGGLEETQYF TGTGCCAGCAGCGTAGCGGGGGGGCTGGAAGAGACCCAGTACTTC
NA TRBJ2-1 TRBD2 TRBV4-2 CASSQGASGDNEQFF TGTGCCAGCAGCCAAGGGGCTAGCGGGGATAATGAGCAGTTCTTC
NA TRBJ1-1 NA TRBV19 CASSVSGVRTEAFF TGTGCCAGTAGTGTTTCAGGGGTGCGAACTGAAGCTTTCTTT
few TRBJ2-3 NA TRBV5-1 CASRSQGGTDTQYF TGCGCCAGCAGATCCCAGGGAGGCACAGATACGCAGTATTTT
NA TRBJ1-2 NA TRBV30 CAWSVPGSTNYGYTF TGTGCCTGGAGTGTACCGGGGTCAACTAACTATGGCTACACCTTC
once TRBJ1-1 NA TRBV6-5 CASSSRTDMNTEAFF TGTGCCAGCAGTTCTCGGACAGACATGAACACTGAAGCTTTCTTT
NA TRBJ1-4 NA TRBV5-5 CASSLTVANEKLFF TGTGCCAGCAGCTTGACGGTGGCTAATGAAAAACTGTTTTTT
NA TRBJ1-2 NA TRBV13 CASSLGQGANYGYTF TGTGCCAGCAGCTTAGGACAGGGAGCTAACTATGGCTACACCTTC
few TRBJ2-7 TRBD1 TRBV5-5 CASKLTGKTYEQYF TGTGCCAGCAAATTGACAGGGAAGACCTACGAGCAGTACTTC
NA TRBJ2-7 NA TRBV6-5 CASSYERAPYEQYF TGTGCCAGCAGTTACGAAAGGGCCCCCTACGAGCAGTACTTC
few TRBJ2-7 NA TRBV6-5 CASRRSGNPYEQYF TGTGCCAGCAGGCGCTCCGGGAACCCATACGAGCAGTACTTC
few TRBJ2-3 NA TRBV9 CASSVATGTGTDTQYF TGTGCCAGCAGCGTAGCTACAGGGACGGGGACAGATACGCAGTATTTT
once TRBJ1-2 NA TRBV7-2 CASSLAPGVTNYGYTF TGTGCCAGCAGCTTAGCGCCAGGGGTAACTAACTATGGCTACACCTTC
once TRBJ2-5 NA TRBV25-1 CASRVGETQYF TGTGCCAGCAGGGTAGGAGAGACCCAGTACTTC
few TRBJ1-5 NA TRBV5-1 CASSLGTNQPQHF TGCGCCAGCAGCTTGGGGACAAACCAGCCCCAGCATTTT